This TCR beta chain is drawn from a study of neurological immune-mediated disorders. Across the study: Relapsing-remitting disease was seen in 31 of the 34 multiple sclerosis patients, and secondary progressive disease was seen in 3.

With 10-nucleotide random UMIs included, cDNA was synthesized by 5'RACE. Each CDR3 protein gets one entry after TCRdb re-called the 5' RACE reads with MiXCR. There are roughly 90,000 distinct CDR3 sequences in the sample; 3.5% occur only once, and less than 3% lies in the top ten. Overall study findings and caveats: There were no CDR3 amino acid sequences shared by expanded clones across subjects, a result suggesting private repertoires in all groups.

In germline, CDR1 is SNHLY, CDR2 FYNNEI. With 6 bases clipped from V and 8 bases from J, the junction kept 4 bases outside the gene matches. The CDR3 is 14 amino acids. This clonotype was counted ten times or more. Its antigen is currently unknown. The sequenced sample consisted of PBMCs. The TCR originated in a woman between 45 and 65 years old with multiple sclerosis. The chain couples TRBV2 to TRBJ1-6; 10 positions agree with TRBD1. CDR3 DNA: TGTGCCAGCAGCTGGGACAGGGGCGATTCACCCCTCCACTTT. It yields the protein CASSWDRGDSPLHF.